The 26 T cell receptor beta chains listed next were all sequenced from one sample in a study of shared clonotypes between healthy human individuals. The protocol was immunoSEQ multiplex PCR, while the TCRdb copy is restricted to in-frame clones and leaves out a portion. Of more than 2 million clones listed, 90% to 95% are singletons. Source material: naive CD4+ T cells sorted from blood. The sample's subset: CD45RA+ positively selected. The receptors originated from a man aged 18 to 30 in good health.

The CDR3 sequence: CASGFSPGANYGYTF. The DNA of the CDR3 is TGTGCCAGCGGATTTTCGCCAGGGGCTAACTATGGCTACACCTTC. The chain employs TRBV27 and TRBJ1-2; a possible D gene is TRBD1 (6 bases). This CDR3 has 15 amino acids. V shed 8 bases and J shed 0 bases, with 16 bases lying between them. In germline, CDR1 is MNHEY, CDR2 SMNVEV (reference sequence).

The chain has TRBV29-1 and TRBJ2-1; D is ambiguous. The CDR3 has 10 residues. Germline V gives CDR1 SQVTM, CDR2 ANQGSEA. V was cut by 5 bases and J by 6 bases, with 5 bases left in between. The DNA of the CDR3 is TGCAGCGTTCGGCTCAATGAGCAGTTCTTC. Amino acids: CSVRLNEQFF.

This sequence joins TRBV10-3 and TRBJ2-5; 7 nucleotides agree with TRBD1. Unmatched junction bases numbered 5, after V lost 0 bases and J lost 4 bases. Germline CDR1 is ENHRY and CDR2 is SYGVKD. The CDR3 spans 15 residues. CDR3 in DNA: TGTGCCATCAGTGAGTCGGCAGGGGGTATAGAGACCCAGTACTTC. This codes for CAISESAGGIETQYF.

The chain is built from TRBV5-4 and TRBJ2-1; D may correspond to TRBD1 or TRBD2 (5 bases each). Trimming left V 4 bases short and J 8 bases short, with 19 bases between. The germline V gene encodes CDR1 SGHNT and CDR2 YYREEE (reference sequence). The CDR3 consists of 15 residues. The CDR3 loop reads CASSIIGTRADEQFF. As DNA, the CDR3 is TGTGCCAGCAGCATTATCGGGACGAGGGCCGATGAGCAGTTCTTC.

The chain is built from TRBV5-1 and TRBJ2-7; 7 nucleotides agree with TRBD2. Per the germline V gene, CDR1 is SGHRS and CDR2 is YFSETQ. With V trimmed by 5 bases and J by 3 bases, 11 bases remained unmatched. The CDR3 consists of 15 residues. CDR3 sequence reads: CASRLSSGNSYEQYF. The CDR3 DNA reads as TGCGCCAGCAGGCTATCTAGCGGTAATAGCTACGAGCAGTACTTC.

About this clone: In the same sample, other DNA sequences code for this CDR3. The chain employs TRBV19 and TRBJ2-5; D ambiguous. Germline V gives CDR1 LNHDA, CDR2 SQIVND (reference sequence). Trimming took off 2 bases at V and 0 bases at J, with 4 bases between the two ends. The CDR3 contains 13 residues. CDR3 sequence reads: CASSIHYQETQYF. As DNA, the CDR3 is TGTGCCAGTAGTATACATTACCAAGAGACCCAGTACTTC.

There are many counts of this clone. The chain uses TRBV5-8 and TRBJ2-7, with D maybe TRBD1 (6 bases). The CDR3 consists of 12 residues. V dropped 2 bases and J dropped 6 bases, with 9 bases sitting between them. Germline CDR1 is SGHTS and CDR2 is YDEGEE. The CDR3 DNA sequence: TGTGCCAGCAGCTTCAGGGGCGGCGAGCAGTACTTC. This encodes CASSFRGGEQYF. Full variable domain (missing parts from reference TRBV5-8 and TRBJ2-7): EAGVTQSPTHLIKTRGQQATLRCSPISGHTSVYWYQQALGLGLQFLLWYDEGEERNRGNFPPRFSGRQFPNYSSELNVNALELEDSALYLCASSFRGGEQYFGPGTRLTVT.

This CDR3 is CASTLTGGIAFF. The CDR3 nucleotides read TGTGCCAGCACCTTGACAGGGGGGATTGCTTTCTTT. The rearrangement joins TRBV6-6 to TRBJ1-1; the match to TRBD1 covers 9 bases. V gave up 7 bases and J gave up 11 bases; unmatched junction bases: 8. In germline, CDR1 is MNHNY, CDR2 SVGAGI (reference sequence). The CDR3 sequence is 12 residues long.

The chain is built from TRBV6-5 and TRBJ2-7, with 9 bases fitting TRBD1. J gave up 1 base and V 5 bases, and 6 bases lay outside the gene matches. Germline CDR1 and CDR2: MNHEY and SVGAGI. The CDR3 contains 15 residues. CDR3 bases: TGTGCCAGCAGTAAAGGGACAGGGATATCCTACGAGCAGTACTTC. Protein sequence: CASSKGTGISYEQYF.

The chain carries TRBV6-5 and TRBJ1-5, with no clear D. Germline V CDR1 and CDR2: MNHEY, SVGAGI. The V end was cut by 0 bases, the J end by 2 bases, with 8 bases between. CDR3 size: 15 residues. Here the CDR3 reads CASSYSTRGNQPQHF. CDR3 in DNA: TGTGCCAGCAGTTACTCGACCAGAGGCAATCAGCCCCAGCATTTT.

CDR3 loop: CASSLDGGLNEKLFF. CDR3 DNA sequence: TGTGCCAGCAGCTTAGACGGGGGCCTTAATGAAAAACTGTTTTTT. The chain is built from TRBV7-9 and TRBJ1-4; D may be TRBD1 (6 bases). Deletions cut 1 base from V and 4 bases from J, with 10 bases between. Germline CDR1 SEHNR, CDR2 FQNEAQ (reference sequence). This CDR3 is built from 15 residues.

The chain has TRBV4-1 and TRBJ2-2; the D gene is possibly TRBD1 (5 bases). The V end was cut by 0 bases, the J end by 0 bases, with 8 bases between. The CDR3 runs 16 residues. CDR1 and CDR2 from the germline V gene are MGHRA and YSYEKL. CDR3 residues: CASSQDRGANTGELFF. The CDR3 coding sequence is TGCGCCAGCAGCCAAGATAGGGGCGCGAACACCGGGGAGCTGTTTTTT.

This sequence joins TRBV6-5 and TRBJ1-1, with TRBD1 identical over 8 bases. This CDR3 spans 16 amino acids. Trimming removed 3 bases from V and 0 bases from J; junction bases left unmatched: 6. Germline V gene lookup returns CDR1 MNHEY and CDR2 SVGAGI. CDR3 region: CASSYGTGILNTEAFF. CDR3 DNA sequence: TGTGCCAGCAGTTATGGGACAGGAATTTTGAACACTGAAGCTTTCTTT.

The chain carries TRBV4-3 and TRBJ2-2, with 10 bases identical to TRBD2. The germline gives CDR1 LGHNA, CDR2 YSLEER. The length of the CDR3 is 16 residues. Trimming removed 4 bases from V and 1 base from J; junction bases left unmatched: 3. In nucleotides, the CDR3 is TGCGCCAGCAGCCGAGGACTAGCGGTGAACACCGGGGAGCTGTTTTTT. Encoded protein: CASSRGLAVNTGELFF.

The chain combines TRBV5-6 with TRBJ1-5; 7 bases map to TRBD1. This CDR3 region has 14 residues. V was clipped by 3 bases and J by 6 bases; unmatched bases: 6. Germline assignment: CDR1 SGHDT and CDR2 YYEEEE. Written as DNA, the CDR3 is TGTGCCAGCAGCTATACAGGGGAGTTTCAGCCCCAGCATTTT. Translation: CASSYTGEFQPQHF.

The chain employs TRBV2 and TRBJ2-5; TRBD2 is a possible D gene (6 bases). The germline gives CDR1 SNHLY, CDR2 FYNNEI. This CDR3 contains 16 residues. V gave up 11 bases and J gave up 4 bases, with 26 bases separating them. The CDR3 loop is CAAGPPGRSRGETQYF. The CDR3 DNA sequence: TGTGCCGCTGGGCCCCCGGGGAGGAGTCGAGGAGAGACCCAGTACTTC. Looking up the rest from reference TRBV2 and TRBJ2-5 gives the full variable domain: EPEVTQTPSHQVTQMGQEVILRCVPISNHLYFYWYRQILGQKVEFLVSFYNNEISEKSEIFDDQFSVERPDGSNFTLKIRSTKLEDSAMYFCAAGPPGRSRGETQYFGPGTRLLVL.

As regards this clone: Additional DNA sequences in this sample encode the identical CDR3. The chain carries TRBV6-5 and TRBJ2-7, with TRBD2 identical over 7 bases. Germline CDR1 MNHEY, CDR2 SVGAGI. Germline trimming cut 4 bases from V and 3 bases from J; bases unmatched to any gene: 3. The CDR3 has 13 amino acids. CDR3 in DNA: TGTGCCAGCAGTTCAGGCGGGAGCTACGAGCAGTACTTC. Protein: CASSSGGSYEQYF.

The J gene is TRBJ2-6, the V gene TRBV23-1; D is uncertain. TRBV23-1 carries the ORF label, with uncertain function. The length of the CDR3 is 11 residues. V was clipped by 11 bases and J by 0 bases, with 2 bases between them. Here the CDR3 DNA reads TGCGCCCACTCTGGGGCCAACGTCCTGACTTTC. It yields the protein CAHSGANVLTF.

The genes are TRBV5-6 and TRBJ2-5, with 8 bases fitting TRBD1. This CDR3 is built from 16 residues. V was clipped by 5 bases and J by 2 bases; unmatched bases: 11. Germline V CDR1 and CDR2: SGHDT, YYEEEE. Here the CDR3 DNA reads TGTGCCAGCAGTCTCGTAGGGCAGGGGGCTCAAGAGACCCAGTACTTC. Translation gives CASSLVGQGAQETQYF.

J is TRBJ1-1 and V is TRBV2, with TRBD1 as a possible D gene (6 bases). Germline V gives CDR1 SNHLY, CDR2 FYNNEI. Trimming removed 3 bases at V and 5 bases at J, with 13 bases between. The CDR3 has 14 amino acids. The CDR3 here is CASSDSGARTEAFF. CDR3 in DNA: TGTGCCAGCAGTGACTCGGGGGCTCGGACTGAAGCTTTCTTT.

The rearrangement uses TRBV5-4 and TRBJ2-5, with D tentatively TRBD2 (7 bases). Germline V lookup: CDR1 SGHNT, CDR2 YYREEE (reference sequence). Trimming removed 2 bases at V and 1 base at J, with 9 bases between. The CDR3 loop spans 14 amino acids. The CDR3 region has the DNA TGTGCCAGCAGCTTTGGGGGGGCCCAAGAGACCCAGTACTTC. Translating gives CASSFGGAQETQYF.

This chain links TRBV6-5 with TRBJ2-5; D possibly corresponds to TRBD1 (6 bases). Judging by the DNA end, TRBJ2-7 fits better; the J call may be wrong. Per the germline V gene, CDR1 is MNHEY and CDR2 is SVGAGI. The CDR3 runs to 12 residues. CDR3 sequence reads: CASSYDRSEQYF. The CDR3 DNA reads TGTGCCAGCAGCTACGACAGGTCCGAGCAGTACTTC.

In DNA, the CDR3 is TGTGCCAGCAGCTCAGAGCTTCTGACAGTGCTTGAGACCCAGTACTTC. It specifies CASSSELLTVLETQYF. The V and J genes are TRBV7-2 and TRBJ2-5, with TRBD1 as a possible D gene (5 bases). V was cut by 4 bases and J by 5 bases, with 20 bases left in between. CDR1 SGHTA and CDR2 FQGNSA come from the germline V gene. This CDR3 is built from 16 residues.

The chain couples TRBV6-6 to TRBJ1-2; 11 nucleotides match TRBD1. V lost 6 bases, J lost 8 bases, and 8 bases stayed unmatched. CDR3 length: 14 amino acids. The germline V gene encodes CDR1 MNHNY and CDR2 SVGAGI (reference sequence). This CDR3 reads CASSNGQGAGGYTF. The CDR3 coding sequence is TGTGCCAGCAGCAATGGACAGGGGGCAGGGGGCTACACCTTC.

The chain recombines TRBV10-1 with TRBJ2-7; 7 nucleotides align to TRBD2. This CDR3 contains 16 residues. J gave up 6 bases and V 2 bases, and 13 bases lay outside the gene matches. The germline CDR1 and CDR2 sequences are WNHNN and SYGVQD (reference sequence). Written as DNA, the CDR3 is TGCGCCAGCAGTGAGAAGTCGGCGGGAGTGGGATCCGAGCAGTACTTC. This encodes CASSEKSAGVGSEQYF.

On this clone: Relative to the germline gene, one junction end is altered; a read error may explain this. This chain uses TRBV4-3 with TRBJ2-3; 11 bases fit TRBD2. Per the germline V gene, CDR1 is LGHNA and CDR2 is YSLEER. This CDR3 is built from 19 residues. The CDR3 spells CASSQVSQLAGGVTDTQYF. The CDR3 bases are TGCGCCAGCAGTCAAGTATCTCAGTTAGCGGGAGGGGTCACAGATACGCAGTATTTT.